This entry is about one T cell receptor (beta chain). V was pared by 3 bases and J by 4 bases, with 4 bases of the junction left unmatched. This CDR3 comprises 14 residues. The germline gives CDR1 SGDLS, CDR2 YYNGEE. TCRdb analysed the RT-PCR reads with MiXCR anew, one entry per CDR3 protein. Among about 680,000 distinct CDR3 sequences, around 14% were seen once, and the ten largest hold roughly 4%. Material for sequencing was memory CD4+ T cells from blood. This receptor was obtained from a female donor in good health, serving as a healthy control. The chain employs TRBV9 and TRBJ2-3; TRBD1 agrees at 8 bases. CDR3 residues: CASSGRTGPDTQYF. The CDR3, as DNA: TGTGCCAGCAGCGGAAGGACAGGGCCAGATACGCAGTATTTT.